The sample holds one count of the clone carrying this TCR beta chain. Its matching antigen is unknown. Then a second PCR, running about 6 to 12 cycles, was carried out with a sample-barcoded 5' primer and a J-beta primer mix. Every single cDNA molecule received a tag from a template-switch adaptor with 12 random nucleotides. Each CDR3 protein gets one entry after TCRdb re-called the 5' RACE reads with MiXCR. This table holds around 620,000 distinct CDR3 sequences, roughly 29% found once. The CDR3 is 14 residues long. Germline V gives CDR1 LGHNA, CDR2 YSLEER. The V end lost 4 bases, the J end lost 3 bases, and 13 bases lay between the germline ends. These data originate in a study of blood T cells in healthy people across ages. Looking at the study overall: Every two T cells gave about one barcoded beta molecule via template switching.

Regarding the study as a whole: Estimates of total diversity, which came from one million sequenced T cells, were considered to be underestimates.

The sample taken for sequencing was blood. This chain connects TRBV4-3 to TRBJ2-7; the D gene is possibly TRBD2 (6 bases). This sequence was found in a woman in her 70s in good health. CDR3 region: CASSPAAGVYEQYF. The CDR3, as DNA: TGCGCCAGCAGCCCGGCAGCGGGTGTCTACGAGCAGTACTTC.